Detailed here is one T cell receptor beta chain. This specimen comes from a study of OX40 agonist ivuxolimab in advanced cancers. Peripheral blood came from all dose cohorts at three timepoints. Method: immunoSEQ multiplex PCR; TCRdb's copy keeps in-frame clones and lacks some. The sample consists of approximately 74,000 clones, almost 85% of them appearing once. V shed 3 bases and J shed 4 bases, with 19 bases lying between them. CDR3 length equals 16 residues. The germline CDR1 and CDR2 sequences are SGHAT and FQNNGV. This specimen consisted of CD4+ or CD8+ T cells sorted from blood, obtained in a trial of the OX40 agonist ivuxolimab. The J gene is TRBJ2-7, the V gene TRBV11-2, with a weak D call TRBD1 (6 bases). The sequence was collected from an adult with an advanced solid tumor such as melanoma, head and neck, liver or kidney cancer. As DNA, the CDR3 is TGTGCCAGCAGCTTTACAGGGACCCTGAGTTATTACGAGCAGTACTTC. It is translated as CASSFTGTLSYYEQYF.